This is a list of T cell receptor beta chains from one sample in a study of blood T cell repertoires in COVID-19. This table comes from immunoSEQ multiplex PCR, and its TCRdb copy is limited to in-frame clones, with some not included. The data hold 150,000 to 200,000 clones, with approximately 85% observed a single time. Sequencing was performed on peripheral blood. The receptor set was obtained from an elderly woman with acute or convalescent COVID-19. The CDR3 runs from the conserved cysteine through the conserved F or W. The D gene is left open where the match is weak. Clone size is not always given. Where it is, it says once, few, many or a class for expanded clones.

d_call,cdr3_length,v_call,j_call,clone_size,cdr3_nt,cdr3_aa
NA,15,TRBV5-6,TRBJ2-5,NA,TGTGCCAGCAGCTTGGTTAGGAGGCCCCAGGAGACCCAGTACTTC,CASSLVRRPQETQYF
NA,13,TRBV12-3/TRBV12-4,TRBJ1-3,NA,TGTGCCAGCAGCCCCGGGGGAGGAAACACCATATATTTT,CASSPGGGNTIYF
NA,15,TRBV5-6,TRBJ1-4,NA,TGTGCCAGCAACCCAGCGACAGGATCTTCGGATAGACTGTTTTTT,CASNPATGSSDRLFF
NA,15,TRBV7-6,TRBJ1-5,NA,TGTGCCAGCAGCTTACGGGAAGATAGCAATCAGCCCCAGCATTTT,CASSLREDSNQPQHF
TRBD1,15,TRBV4-3,TRBJ1-1,few,TGCGCCAGCAGCCAGGACTCCGGGACAGGGTTTTGGGCTTTCTTT,CASSQDSGTGFWAFF
TRBD1,13,TRBV29-1,TRBJ2-7,once,TGCAGCGTTGGGACAGGGTCTGCCTACGAGCAGTACTTC,CSVGTGSAYEQYF
NA,15,TRBV7-2,TRBJ2-2,NA,TGTGCCAGCAGCTTAGATGGTCAGGACACCGGGGAGCTGTTTTTT,CASSLDGQDTGELFF
TRBD1,20,TRBV19,TRBJ1-6,once,TGTGCCAGTAGTATAGTCGGACAGGGTCCCGGGAGCTCCTATAATTCACCCCTCCACTTT,CASSIVGQGPGSSYNSPLHF
NA,13,TRBV24-1,TRBJ1-1,NA,TGTGCCACCATCTCCGGGACTGACGGTGAAGCTTTCTTT,CATISGTDGEAFF
NA,16,TRBV7-8,TRBJ1-1,once,TGTGCCAGCAGCTTAGCGACGGGACACCTGAACACTGAAGCTTTCTTT,CASSLATGHLNTEAFF
TRBD1,16,TRBV23-1,TRBJ1-2,NA,TGCGCCAGCAGTCAATCCCCGGGACAGGGAAACTATGGCTACACCTTC,CASSQSPGQGNYGYTF
TRBD2,14,TRBV6-4,TRBJ2-3,NA,TGTGCCAGCAAGAGCGGACTAGAATCAGATACGCAGTATTTT,CASKSGLESDTQYF
NA,13,TRBV7-9,TRBJ1-2,NA,TGTGCCAGCAGCTTTCTTCGGGACTATGGCTACACCTTC,CASSFLRDYGYTF
NA,15,TRBV27,TRBJ2-1,NA,TGTGCCAGCAGTTTGGGGGCTAGCGGATACAATGAGCAGTTCTTC,CASSLGASGYNEQFF
TRBD2,13,TRBV10-1,TRBJ2-5,NA,TGCGCCAGCAGTGAGTCGGTAGCGGGGACCCAGTACTTC,CASSESVAGTQYF
NA,12,TRBV12-3/TRBV12-4,TRBJ1-2,NA,TGTGCCAGCAGACTGGGGACATCGGGGGGGACCTTC,CASRLGTSGGTF
TRBD1,15,TRBV5-1,TRBJ1-3,NA,TGCGCCAGCGGAACGGGACAGGGGGCTGGAAACACCATATATTTT,CASGTGQGAGNTIYF
NA,14,TRBV6-5,TRBJ2-3,once,TGTGCCAGTCGCCCGGCAGGTGGGACAGATACGCAGTATTTT,CASRPAGGTDTQYF
NA,13,TRBV7-9,TRBJ1-2,NA,TGTGCCAGCAGCTTAATTTCCAGGGATGGCTACACCTTC,CASSLISRDGYTF
NA,16,TRBV10-2,TRBJ1-6,NA,TGCGCCAGCAGGGCTCAACCGGGACTGAATAATTCACCCCTCCACTTT,CASRAQPGLNNSPLHF
NA,14,TRBV11-1,TRBJ2-7,NA,TGTGCCAGCAGCTCCCGGACGGGATCCTACGAGCAGTACTTC,CASSSRTGSYEQYF
NA,15,TRBV9,TRBJ1-5,few,TGTGCCAGCAGCGTAGATGGAGCGCGCAATCAGCCCCAGCATTTT,CASSVDGARNQPQHF
NA,12,TRBV9,TRBJ2-2,NA,TGTGCCAGCAGCGTTCGAGGCGGGGAGCTGTTTTTT,CASSVRGGELFF
TRBD1,16,TRBV7-9,TRBJ1-3,NA,TGTGCCAGCAGCCCGGGACAGGGCATCTCTGGAAACACCATATATTTT,CASSPGQGISGNTIYF
TRBD1,14,TRBV11-3,TRBJ1-5,NA,TGTGCCAGCACCCCGCCGGGACAGGAACAGGGACCCCATTTT,CASTPPGQEQGPHF
NA,17,TRBV10-3,TRBJ2-6,NA,TGTGCCATCAGTGAAAGGCAGGTGCACTCTGGGGCCAACGTCCTGACTTTC,CAISERQVHSGANVLTF
TRBD2,14,TRBV11-2,TRBJ2-1,NA,TGTGCCAGCAGCCTTAGCGGGGGAAACAATGAGCAGTTCTTC,CASSLSGGNNEQFF
TRBD1,13,TRBV30,TRBJ2-2,NA,TGTGCCTGGGACAGGGGGCTGAACGGGGAGCTGTTTTTT,CAWDRGLNGELFF